The 8 T cell receptor beta chains in this list originate from one sample, sequenced in a study of CD8+ T cells in alopecia areata. Extraction and reverse transcription of RNA yielded cDNA as the sequencing template. Method: immunoSEQ multiplex PCR; TCRdb's copy keeps in-frame clones and lacks some. This table has 120,000 to 150,000 clones, roughly 58% appearing once. Source material: CD8+ T cells sorted from blood. Every receptor here comes from a human donor in good health.

The J gene is TRBJ2-5, the V gene TRBV14; D gene uncertain. CDR1 is SGHDN and CDR2 is FVKESK in the germline V gene. This CDR3 region has 15 residues. V was cut by 0 bases and J by 5 bases, with 13 bases left in between. The CDR3 DNA reads TGTGCCAGCAGCCAAGACGTAGGAATATGGGAGACCCAGTACTTC. Protein: CASSQDVGIWETQYF.

The CDR3 bases are TGTGCCAGCTCACCACGGGTTAGCGGGGCCTCGGGTGAGCAGTACTTC. It is translated as CASSPRVSGASGEQYF. The chain employs TRBV18 and TRBJ2-7; 8 bases line up with TRBD2. V was pared by 1 base and J by 7 bases, with 12 bases of the junction left unmatched. This CDR3 contains 16 residues. Germline-derived CDR1 and CDR2 are KGHSH and LQKENI.

The chain uses TRBV7-9 and TRBJ2-5; D is unclear. The germline gives CDR1 SEHNR, CDR2 FQNEAQ (reference sequence). The CDR3 consists of 11 residues. The V and J ends lost 9 bases and 4 bases respectively, with 9 bases between them. The CDR3 region is CASTDVETQYF. CDR3 in DNA: TGTGCCAGTACGGACGTAGAGACCCAGTACTTC.

This chain joins TRBV5-1 and TRBJ2-4; TRBD2 matches 9 bases. V trimming: 1 base; J trimming: 2 bases; junction bases outside the gene matches: 1. The CDR3 loop spans 15 amino acids. Germline values: CDR1 SGHRS, CDR2 YFSETQ. The CDR3 DNA follows: TGCGCCAGCAGCTTGCTAGCGGGAACCAAAAACATTCAGTACTTC. Translation gives CASSLLAGTKNIQYF. The full variable domain, completed using reference TRBV5-1 and TRBJ2-4, is KAGVTQTPRYLIKTRGQQVTLSCSPISGHRSVSWYQQTPGQGLQFLFEYFSETQRNKGNFPGRFSGRQFSNSRSEMNVSTLELGDSALYLCASSLLAGTKNIQYFGAGTRLSVL.

This rearrangement joins TRBV29-1 to TRBJ1-1; TRBD1 might be the D (5 bases). The CDR3 spans 10 residues. The ends were cut back, 6 bases at V and 11 bases at J, with 13 bases in the middle. Germline loops: CDR1 SQVTM, CDR2 ANQGSEA. The CDR3, as DNA: TGCAGCGTGGTGGGGCGGAGGGCTTTCTTT. The encoded protein is CSVVGRRAFF.

The V and J genes are TRBV7-6 and TRBJ2-5; 14 bases line up with TRBD2. The CDR3 length is 17 residues. V lost 4 bases, J lost 5 bases, and 9 bases stayed unmatched. Per germline, CDR1 SGHVS and CDR2 FNYEAQ. DNA for the CDR3: TGTGCCAGCAGCTCCCTCGGACTAGCGGGAGGAGGGGAGACCCAGTACTTC. It specifies CASSSLGLAGGGETQYF.

V and J are TRBV9 and TRBJ2-1; TRBD2 matches at 12 bases. CDR1 SGDLS and CDR2 YYNGEE come from the germline V gene. This CDR3 has 17 residues. V shed 1 base, J shed 8 bases, and the junction held 10 bases outside the gene matches. The CDR3 coding sequence is TGTGCCAGCAGCGTACCCACTAGCGGGAGGAGTGGGGATGAGCAGTTCTTC. Its protein product is CASSVPTSGRSGDEQFF.

The sample holds a few counts of this clone. J is TRBJ1-1 and V is TRBV29-1, with a possible D match to TRBD1 (6 bases). Trimming stripped 6 bases from V and 2 bases from J, with 10 bases between. This CDR3 is 12 amino acids long. The germline V gene has CDR1 SQVTM and CDR2 ANQGSEA. The CDR3 DNA is TGCAGCGTACGACAGGCAAACACTGAAGCTTTCTTT. This gives the protein CSVRQANTEAFF.